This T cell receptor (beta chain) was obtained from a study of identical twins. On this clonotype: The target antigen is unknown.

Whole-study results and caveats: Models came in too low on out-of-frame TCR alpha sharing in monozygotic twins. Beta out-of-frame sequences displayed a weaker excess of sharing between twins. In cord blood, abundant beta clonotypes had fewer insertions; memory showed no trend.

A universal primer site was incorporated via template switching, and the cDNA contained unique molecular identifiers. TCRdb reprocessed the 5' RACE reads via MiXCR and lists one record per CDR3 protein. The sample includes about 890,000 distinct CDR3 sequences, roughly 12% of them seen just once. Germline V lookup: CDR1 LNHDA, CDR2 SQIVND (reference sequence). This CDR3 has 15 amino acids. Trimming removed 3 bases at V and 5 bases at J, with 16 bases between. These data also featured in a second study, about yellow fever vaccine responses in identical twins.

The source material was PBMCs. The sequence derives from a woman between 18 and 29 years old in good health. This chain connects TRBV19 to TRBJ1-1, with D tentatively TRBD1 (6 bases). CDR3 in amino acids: CASSIGGGLRTEAFF. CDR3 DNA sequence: TGTGCCAGTAGTATTGGCGGGGGGCTCCGAACTGAAGCTTTCTTT.